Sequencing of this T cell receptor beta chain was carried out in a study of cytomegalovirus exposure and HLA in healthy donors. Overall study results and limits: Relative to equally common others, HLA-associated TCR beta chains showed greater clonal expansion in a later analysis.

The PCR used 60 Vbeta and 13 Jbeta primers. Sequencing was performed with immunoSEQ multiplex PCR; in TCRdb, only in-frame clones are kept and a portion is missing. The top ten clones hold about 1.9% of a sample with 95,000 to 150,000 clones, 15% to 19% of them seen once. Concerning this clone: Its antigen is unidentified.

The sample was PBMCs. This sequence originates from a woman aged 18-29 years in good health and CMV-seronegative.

CDR3 in amino acids: CASSHPRDTQPQHF. CDR3 coding DNA: TGTGCCAGCAGTCACCCCCGGGATACTCAGCCCCAGCATTTT. The genes are TRBV28 and TRBJ1-5; D is uncertain. This CDR3 comprises 14 residues. Germline CDR1 and CDR2: MDHEN and SYDVKM. Deletions cut 5 bases from V and 6 bases from J, with 14 bases between.